The entry below gives a single TCR beta chain sequence along with its context. TCRdb keeps only in-frame clones here, not all; method: immunoSEQ multiplex PCR. This sample has about 220,000 clones, with roughly 88% found just once. These data come from a study of blood T cell repertoires in COVID-19. Study-wide context: Acute and convalescent COVID-19 specimens originated in the United States, Italy and Spain.

Between the trimmed V and J ends, which lost 1 base and 2 bases, there was a span of 12 bases. From germline, CDR1 is SGHRS and CDR2 YFSETQ. The CDR3 has 16 amino acids. Living in 24 US areas, the participants were between roughly 18 and 89 years of age. This receptor was identified in a woman between 40 and 50 years old with acute COVID-19. Sample: PBMCs or T cells enriched from blood (not recorded which). J is TRBJ2-2 and V is TRBV5-1; D is perhaps TRBD1 (5 bases). CDR3 loop: CASSLFGQGNTGELFF. The CDR3 nucleotides are TGCGCCAGCAGCTTGTTCGGGCAGGGAAACACCGGGGAGCTGTTTTTT.